Shown below are 9 T cell receptor beta chains from a single sample sequenced in a study of T cell changes during pregnancy in multiple sclerosis. The repertoire was sequenced with immunoSEQ multiplex PCR; TCRdb's copy has only in-frame clones and lacks some. The repertoire includes 80,000 or so clones, 85% to 95% of them detected once, and about 1% sits in the top ten. The starting material was peripheral blood, obtained in the second trimester of pregnancy. These receptors all come from a female donor in good health, enrolled as a control in a pregnancy study.

The V call is TRBV11-1, the J call TRBJ2-5; D is uncertain. The CDR3 extends over 15 amino acids. V was pared by 4 bases and J by 1 base, with 13 bases between. CDR1 and CDR2 from the germline V gene are SGHAT and FQDESV (reference sequence). The CDR3 region is CASSYQRTTQETQYF. CDR3 nucleotides: TGTGCCAGCAGCTACCAGCGTACGACCCAAGAGACCCAGTACTTC.

V and J are TRBV29-1 and TRBJ2-3; D might be TRBD1 (6 bases). Germline V gene sequence: CDR1 SQVTM, CDR2 ANQGSEA. The ends were cut back, 6 bases at V and 1 base at J, with 8 bases in the middle. The CDR3 contains 12 residues. CDR3 amino acids: CSVSGGTDTQYF. Here the CDR3 DNA reads TGCAGCGTGTCAGGGGGCACAGATACGCAGTATTTT.

The V gene is TRBV27, the J gene TRBJ2-3; D not resolved. Trimming left V 5 bases short and J 6 bases short, with 6 bases between. The CDR3 length is 11 residues. Germline V gene data show CDR1 as MNHEY and CDR2 as SMNVEV (reference sequence). The CDR3 sequence is CASSLGDTQYF. The CDR3 DNA follows: TGTGCCAGCAGTCTCGGGGATACGCAGTATTTT.

The chain recombines TRBV5-1 with TRBJ2-6; D gene unclear. Germline V gene sequence: CDR1 SGHRS, CDR2 YFSETQ. CDR3 size: 16 residues. V was pared by 4 bases and J by 0 bases, with 11 bases between. CDR3 sequence reads: CASSPPAYSGANVLTF. Written as DNA, the CDR3 is TGCGCCAGCAGCCCCCCTGCCTACTCTGGGGCCAACGTCCTGACTTTC.

This clone was detected only once. V usage is TRBV6-6 and J usage is TRBJ2-2; 9 nucleotides match TRBD1. Per germline, CDR1 MNHNY and CDR2 SVGAGI (reference sequence). The CDR3 has 15 residues. After removal of 4 bases from V and 4 bases from J, the junction contained 4 bases not matched to a gene. As DNA, the CDR3 is TGTGCCAGCAGTTTCCGGGACAGGGTCACCGGGGAGCTGTTTTTT. This sequence encodes CASSFRDRVTGELFF.

The rearrangement links TRBV28 to TRBJ1-3; D not resolved. Trimming took off 10 bases at V and 4 bases at J, with 20 bases between the two ends. Per germline, CDR1 MDHEN and CDR2 SYDVKM. The CDR3 spans 15 residues. The CDR3 here is CAIPGLPLRGNTIYF. The DNA for the CDR3 is TGTGCCATCCCCGGATTACCTCTCAGGGGAAACACCATATATTTT.

The J gene is TRBJ2-4, the V gene TRBV28, with D possibly TRBD2 on 5 matching bases. CDR3 size: 13 residues. V lost 7 bases and J lost 7, with 14 bases in between. Germline values: CDR1 MDHEN, CDR2 SYDVKM. CDR3: CASNVANRNIQYF. For the CDR3, the DNA is TGTGCCAGCAACGTAGCGAATCGGAACATTCAGTACTTC.

The chain recombines TRBV5-7 with TRBJ1-4; 7 bases line up with TRBD1. TRBV5-7 is annotated as an ORF whose role is uncertain. This CDR3 has 16 residues. Trimming cost V 3 bases and J 8 bases; bases outside gene matches: 13. The CDR3 DNA is TGTGCCAGCAGCTCGCCCGGGACAGCGGTAGGGGAAAAACTGTTTTTT. Its protein is CASSSPGTAVGEKLFF.

The chain uses TRBV5-1 and TRBJ2-6, with 9 bases lining up with TRBD2. This CDR3 spans 18 amino acids. J was trimmed by 0 bases and V by 7 bases; bases with no gene match: 11. Germline V gene data show CDR1 as SGHRS and CDR2 as YFSETQ. CDR3 bases: TGCGCCAGCGCCCTGCTTATAGCGGGAGTCTCTGGGGCCAACGTCCTGACTTTC. Protein: CASALLIAGVSGANVLTF.